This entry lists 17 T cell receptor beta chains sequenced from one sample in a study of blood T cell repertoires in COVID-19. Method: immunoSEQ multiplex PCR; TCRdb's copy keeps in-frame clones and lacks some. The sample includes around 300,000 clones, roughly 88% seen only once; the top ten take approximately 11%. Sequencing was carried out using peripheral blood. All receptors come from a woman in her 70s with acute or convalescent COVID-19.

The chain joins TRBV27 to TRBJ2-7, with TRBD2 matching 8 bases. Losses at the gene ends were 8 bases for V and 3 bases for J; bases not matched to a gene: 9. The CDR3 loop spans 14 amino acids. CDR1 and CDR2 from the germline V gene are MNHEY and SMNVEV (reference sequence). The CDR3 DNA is TGTGCCAGCGCTGTCGGGGGGGGACACTACGAGCAGTACTTC. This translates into CASAVGGGHYEQYF.

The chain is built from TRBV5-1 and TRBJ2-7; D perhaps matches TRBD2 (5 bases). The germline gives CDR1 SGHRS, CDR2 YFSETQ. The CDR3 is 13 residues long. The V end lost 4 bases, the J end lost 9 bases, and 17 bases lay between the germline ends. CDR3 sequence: CASSPVGPAGQYF. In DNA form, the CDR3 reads TGCGCCAGCAGCCCGGTGGGTCCCGCGGGGCAGTACTTC.

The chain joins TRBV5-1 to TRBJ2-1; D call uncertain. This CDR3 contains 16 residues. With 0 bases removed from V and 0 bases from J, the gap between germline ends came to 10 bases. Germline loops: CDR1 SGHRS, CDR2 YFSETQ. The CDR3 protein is CASSLDGGSSYNEQFF. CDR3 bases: TGCGCCAGCAGCTTGGATGGCGGAAGCTCCTACAATGAGCAGTTCTTC.

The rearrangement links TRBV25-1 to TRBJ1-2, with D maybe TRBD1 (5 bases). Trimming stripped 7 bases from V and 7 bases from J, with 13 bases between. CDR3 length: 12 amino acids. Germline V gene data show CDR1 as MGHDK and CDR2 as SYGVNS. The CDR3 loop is CASNAGSSGYTF. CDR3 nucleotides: TGTGCCAGCAACGCAGGGTCGTCTGGCTACACCTTC.

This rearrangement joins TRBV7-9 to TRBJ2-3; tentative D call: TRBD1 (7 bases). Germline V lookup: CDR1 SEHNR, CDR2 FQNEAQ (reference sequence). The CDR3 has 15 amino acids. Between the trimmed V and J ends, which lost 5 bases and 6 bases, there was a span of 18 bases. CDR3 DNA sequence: TGTGCCAGCAGCGGTCCGGCAGGGGGGAGGGATACGCAGTATTTT. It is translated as CASSGPAGGRDTQYF.

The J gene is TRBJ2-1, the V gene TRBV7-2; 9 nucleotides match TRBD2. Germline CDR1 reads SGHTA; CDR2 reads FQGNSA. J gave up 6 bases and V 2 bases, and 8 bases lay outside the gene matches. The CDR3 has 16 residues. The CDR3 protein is CASSLSRGGQRNEQFF. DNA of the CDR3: TGTGCCAGCAGCTTATCGCGGGGGGGCCAGCGCAATGAGCAGTTCTTC.

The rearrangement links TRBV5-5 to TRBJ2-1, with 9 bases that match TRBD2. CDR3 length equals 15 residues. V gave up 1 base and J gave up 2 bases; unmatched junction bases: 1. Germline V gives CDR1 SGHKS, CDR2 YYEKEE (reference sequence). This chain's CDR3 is CASSLSGGPYNEQFF. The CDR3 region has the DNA TGTGCCAGCAGCTTGAGCGGGGGGCCCTACAATGAGCAGTTCTTC. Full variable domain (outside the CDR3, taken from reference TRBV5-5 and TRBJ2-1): DAGVTQSPTHLIKTRGQQVTLRCSPISGHKSVSWYQQVLGQGPQFIFQYYEKEERGRGNFPDRFSARQFPNYSSELNVNALLLGDSALYLCASSLSGGPYNEQFFGPGTRLTVL.

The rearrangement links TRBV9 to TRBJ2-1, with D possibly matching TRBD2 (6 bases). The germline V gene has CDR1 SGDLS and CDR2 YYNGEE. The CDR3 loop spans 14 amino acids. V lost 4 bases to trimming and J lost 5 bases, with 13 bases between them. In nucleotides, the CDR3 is TGTGCCAGCAGCCCGAGGGGCGGGGACAATGAGCAGTTCTTC. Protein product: CASSPRGGDNEQFF.

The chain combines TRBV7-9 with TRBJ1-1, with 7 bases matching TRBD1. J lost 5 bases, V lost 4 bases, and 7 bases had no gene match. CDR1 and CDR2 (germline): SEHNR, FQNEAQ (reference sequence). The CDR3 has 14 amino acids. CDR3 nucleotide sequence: TGTGCCAGCAGCTCGGGACAGAGTGAGACTGAAGCTTTCTTT. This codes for CASSSGQSETEAFF.

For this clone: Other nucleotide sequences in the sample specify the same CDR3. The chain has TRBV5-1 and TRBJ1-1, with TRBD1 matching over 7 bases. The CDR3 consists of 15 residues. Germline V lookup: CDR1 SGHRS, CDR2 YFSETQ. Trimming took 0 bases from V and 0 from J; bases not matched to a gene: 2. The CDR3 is CASSLAGGMNTEAFF. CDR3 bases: TGCGCCAGCAGCTTGGCAGGGGGAATGAACACTGAAGCTTTCTTT.

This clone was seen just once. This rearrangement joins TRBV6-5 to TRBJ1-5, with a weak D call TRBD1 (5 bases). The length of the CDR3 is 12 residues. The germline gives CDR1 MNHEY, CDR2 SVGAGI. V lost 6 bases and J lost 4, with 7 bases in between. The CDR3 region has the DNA TGTGCCAGCAGGGGGCTGAATCAGCCCCAGCATTTT. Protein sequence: CASRGLNQPQHF.

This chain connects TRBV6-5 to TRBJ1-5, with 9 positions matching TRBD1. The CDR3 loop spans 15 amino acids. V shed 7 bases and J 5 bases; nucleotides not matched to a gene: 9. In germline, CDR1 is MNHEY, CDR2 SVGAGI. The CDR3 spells CASIGQGRGHQPQHF. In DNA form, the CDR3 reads TGTGCCAGCATAGGACAGGGGAGGGGGCATCAGCCCCAGCATTTT.

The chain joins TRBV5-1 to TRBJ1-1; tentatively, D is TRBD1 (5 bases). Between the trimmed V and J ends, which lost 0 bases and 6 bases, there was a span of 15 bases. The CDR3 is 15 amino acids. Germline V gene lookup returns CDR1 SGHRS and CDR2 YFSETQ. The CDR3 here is CASSLVQLGRSEAFF. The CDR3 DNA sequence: TGCGCCAGCAGCTTGGTTCAATTGGGGCGGTCTGAAGCTTTCTTT.

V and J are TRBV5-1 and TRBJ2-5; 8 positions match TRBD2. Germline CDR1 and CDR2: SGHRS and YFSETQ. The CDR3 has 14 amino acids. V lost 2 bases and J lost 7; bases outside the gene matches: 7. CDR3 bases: TGCGCCAGCAGCTTACGGGAGGGGCTGGTGACCCAGTACTTC. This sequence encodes CASSLREGLVTQYF.

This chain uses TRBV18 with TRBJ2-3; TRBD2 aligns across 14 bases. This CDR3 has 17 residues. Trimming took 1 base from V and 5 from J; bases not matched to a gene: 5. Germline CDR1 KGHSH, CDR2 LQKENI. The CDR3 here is CASSPLRLAGGQDTQYF. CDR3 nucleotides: TGTGCCAGCTCACCACTCCGACTAGCGGGGGGGCAAGATACGCAGTATTTT.

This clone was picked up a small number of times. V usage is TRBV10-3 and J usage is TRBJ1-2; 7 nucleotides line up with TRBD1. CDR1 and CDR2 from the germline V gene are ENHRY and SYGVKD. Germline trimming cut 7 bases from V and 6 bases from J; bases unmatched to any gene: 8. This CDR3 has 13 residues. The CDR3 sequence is CAINPTGLDGYTF. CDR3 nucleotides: TGTGCCATCAATCCGACAGGGTTGGATGGCTACACCTTC.

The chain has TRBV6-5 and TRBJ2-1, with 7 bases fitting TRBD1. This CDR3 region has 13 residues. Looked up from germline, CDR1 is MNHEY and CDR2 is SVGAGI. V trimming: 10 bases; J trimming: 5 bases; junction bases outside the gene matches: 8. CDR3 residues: CATTGVIDNEQFF. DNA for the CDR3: TGTGCCACCACAGGGGTTATCGACAATGAGCAGTTCTTC.